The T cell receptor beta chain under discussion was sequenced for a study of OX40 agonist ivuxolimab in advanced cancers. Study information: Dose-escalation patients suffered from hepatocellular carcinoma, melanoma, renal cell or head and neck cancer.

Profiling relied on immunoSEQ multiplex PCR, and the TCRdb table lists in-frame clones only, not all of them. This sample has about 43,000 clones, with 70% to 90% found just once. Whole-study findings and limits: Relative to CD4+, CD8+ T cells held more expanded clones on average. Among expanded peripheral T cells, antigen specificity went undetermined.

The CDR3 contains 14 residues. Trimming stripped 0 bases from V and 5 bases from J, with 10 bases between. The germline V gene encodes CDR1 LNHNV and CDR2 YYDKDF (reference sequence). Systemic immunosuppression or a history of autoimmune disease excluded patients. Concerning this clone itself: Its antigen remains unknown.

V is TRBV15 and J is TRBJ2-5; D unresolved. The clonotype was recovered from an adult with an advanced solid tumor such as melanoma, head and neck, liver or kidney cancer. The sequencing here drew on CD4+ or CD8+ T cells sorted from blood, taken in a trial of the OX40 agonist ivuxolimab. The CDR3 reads CATSRDRSGETQYF. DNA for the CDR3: TGTGCCACCAGCAGAGACAGGTCGGGTGAGACCCAGTACTTC. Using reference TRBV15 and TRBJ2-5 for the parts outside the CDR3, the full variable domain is DAMVIQNPRYQVTQFGKPVTLSCSQTLNHNVMYWYQQKSSQAPKLLFHYYDKDFNNEADTPDNFQSRRPNTSFCFLDIRSPGLGDTAMYLCATSRDRSGETQYFGPGTRLLVL.